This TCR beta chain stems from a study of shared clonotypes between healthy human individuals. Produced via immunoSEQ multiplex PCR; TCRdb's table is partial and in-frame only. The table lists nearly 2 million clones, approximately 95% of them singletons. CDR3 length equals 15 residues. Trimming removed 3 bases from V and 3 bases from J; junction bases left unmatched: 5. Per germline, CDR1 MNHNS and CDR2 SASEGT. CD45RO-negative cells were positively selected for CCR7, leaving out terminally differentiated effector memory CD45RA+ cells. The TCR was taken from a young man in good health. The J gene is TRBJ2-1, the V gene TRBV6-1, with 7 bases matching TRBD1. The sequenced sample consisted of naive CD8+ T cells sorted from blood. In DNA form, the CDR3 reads TGTGCCAGCAGTGATCCGGGACAGTTCTACAATGAGCAGTTCTTC. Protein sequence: CASSDPGQFYNEQFF.